Listed below are T cell receptor beta chains from one sample, sequenced in a study of shared clonotypes between healthy human individuals. TCRdb's copy holds only in-frame clones and misses some; the assay was immunoSEQ multiplex PCR. The table lists about 980,000 clones, about three quarters of them singletons. The sequenced sample consisted of memory CD4+ T cells sorted from blood. The receptors stem from a man between 18 and 29 years old in good health. The CDR3 runs from the conserved cysteine through the conserved F or W.

cdr3_length,j_call,v_call,cdr3_aa
14,TRBJ1-2,TRBV28,CASRKQGALYGYTF
13,TRBJ1-2,TRBV28,CASGDRPKGGYTF
12,TRBJ1-1,TRBV28,CASSGDGTEAFF
16,TRBJ2-1,TRBV2,CASRGEGPGSYNEQFF
14,TRBJ2-7,TRBV7-9,CASSLAPTGYEQYF
13,TRBJ2-7,TRBV6-1,CASKRGVLDEQYF
17,TRBJ2-1,TRBV11-2,CASSLNGASRSYNEQFF
17,TRBJ2-7,TRBV7-2,CASSLARTSGSPYEQYF
15,TRBJ1-6,TRBV11-2,CASSLVPGVGSPLHF
15,TRBJ1-2,TRBV6-1,CASSERQGAGYGYTF
15,TRBJ1-3,TRBV27,CASSWRGLSGNTIYF
14,TRBJ2-7,TRBV28,CASSLSYRAYEQYF
18,TRBJ2-1,TRBV9,CASSVDLRRQSDYNEQFF
17,TRBJ2-5,TRBV21-1,CASSYEGSGRAEETQYF